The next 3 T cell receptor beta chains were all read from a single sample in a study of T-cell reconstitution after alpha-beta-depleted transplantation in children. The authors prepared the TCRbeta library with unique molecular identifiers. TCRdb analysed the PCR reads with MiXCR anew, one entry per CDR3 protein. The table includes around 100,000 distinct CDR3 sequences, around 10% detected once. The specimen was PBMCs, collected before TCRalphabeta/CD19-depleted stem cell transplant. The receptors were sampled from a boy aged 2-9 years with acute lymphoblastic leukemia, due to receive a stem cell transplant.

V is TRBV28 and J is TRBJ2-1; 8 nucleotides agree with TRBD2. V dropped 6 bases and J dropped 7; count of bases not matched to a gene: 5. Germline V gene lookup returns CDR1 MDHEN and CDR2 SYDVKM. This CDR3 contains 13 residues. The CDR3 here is CASRVAGPNEQFF. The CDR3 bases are TGTGCCAGCAGGGTAGCGGGACCTAATGAGCAGTTCTTC. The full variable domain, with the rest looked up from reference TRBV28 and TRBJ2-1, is DVKVTQSSRYLVKRTGEKVFLECVQDMDHENMFWYRQDPGLGLRLIYFSYDVKMKEKGDIPEGYSVSREKKERFSLILESASTNQTSMYLCASRVAGPNEQFFGPGTRLTVL.

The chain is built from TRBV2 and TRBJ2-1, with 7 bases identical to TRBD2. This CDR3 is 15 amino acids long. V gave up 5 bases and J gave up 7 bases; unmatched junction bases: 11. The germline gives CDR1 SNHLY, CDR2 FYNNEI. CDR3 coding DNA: TGTGCCAGCAGTAGGCTGTCGGGAGGTACGAATGAGCAGTTCTTC. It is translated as CASSRLSGGTNEQFF.

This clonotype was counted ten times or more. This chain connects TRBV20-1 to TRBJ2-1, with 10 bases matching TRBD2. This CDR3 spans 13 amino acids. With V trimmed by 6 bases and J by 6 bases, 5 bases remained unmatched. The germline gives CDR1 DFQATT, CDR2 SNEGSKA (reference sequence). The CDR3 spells CSAAGLAFNEQFF. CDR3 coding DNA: TGCAGTGCCGCGGGACTAGCGTTCAATGAGCAGTTCTTC.